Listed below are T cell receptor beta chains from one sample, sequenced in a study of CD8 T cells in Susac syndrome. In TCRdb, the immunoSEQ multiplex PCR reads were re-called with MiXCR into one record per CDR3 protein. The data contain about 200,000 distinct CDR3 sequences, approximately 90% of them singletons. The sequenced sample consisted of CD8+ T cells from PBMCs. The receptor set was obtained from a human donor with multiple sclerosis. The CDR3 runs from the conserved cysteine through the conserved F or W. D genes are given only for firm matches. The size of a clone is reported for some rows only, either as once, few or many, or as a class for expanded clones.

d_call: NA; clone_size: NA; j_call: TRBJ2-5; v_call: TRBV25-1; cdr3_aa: CASGPEETQYF; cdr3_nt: TGTGCCAGCGGACCAGAAGAGACCCAGTACTTC
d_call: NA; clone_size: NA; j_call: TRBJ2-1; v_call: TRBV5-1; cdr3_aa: CASSRLDDEQFF; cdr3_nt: TGCGCCAGCAGCCGCCTTGACGATGAGCAGTTCTTC
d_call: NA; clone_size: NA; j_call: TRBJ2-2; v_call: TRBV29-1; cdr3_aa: CSVDLQGHTGELFF; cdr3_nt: TGCAGCGTTGATCTACAGGGCCACACCGGGGAGCTGTTTTTT
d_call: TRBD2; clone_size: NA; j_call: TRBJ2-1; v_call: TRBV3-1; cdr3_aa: CASSHPSGGTNEQFF; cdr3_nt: TGTGCCAGCAGCCATCCTAGCGGGGGAACCAATGAGCAGTTCTTC
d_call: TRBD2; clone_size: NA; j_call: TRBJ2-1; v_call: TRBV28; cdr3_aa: CASSPLGLAPYNEQFF; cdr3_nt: TGTGCCAGCAGTCCTCTAGGACTAGCGCCCTACAATGAGCAGTTCTTC
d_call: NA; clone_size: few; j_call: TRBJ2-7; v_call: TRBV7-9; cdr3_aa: CASSSPSSYEQYF; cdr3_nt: TGTGCCAGCTCAAGTCCTAGCTCCTACGAGCAGTACTTC
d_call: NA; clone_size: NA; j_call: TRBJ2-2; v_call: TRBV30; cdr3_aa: CAWSVRGVSGELFF; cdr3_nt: TGTGCCTGGAGTGTACGAGGGGTATCTGGGGAGCTGTTTTTT
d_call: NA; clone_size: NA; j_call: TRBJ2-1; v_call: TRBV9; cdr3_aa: CASSPHEQGVINEQFF; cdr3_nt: TGTGCCAGCAGCCCCCACGAACAGGGAGTGATCAATGAGCAGTTCTTC
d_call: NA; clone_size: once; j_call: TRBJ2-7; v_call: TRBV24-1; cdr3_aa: CATSGSRYDEQYF; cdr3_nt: TGTGCCACCTCTGGGTCAAGGTACGACGAGCAGTACTTC
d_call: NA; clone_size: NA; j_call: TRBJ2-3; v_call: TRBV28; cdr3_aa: CASTQGVAGTDTQYF; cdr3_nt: TGTGCCAGCACTCAAGGGGTAGCGGGCACAGATACGCAGTATTTT
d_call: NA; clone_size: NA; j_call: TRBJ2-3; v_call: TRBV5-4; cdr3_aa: CASSLAEAGVEDTQYF; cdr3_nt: TGTGCCAGCAGCTTAGCGGAGGCGGGCGTGGAGGATACGCAGTATTTT
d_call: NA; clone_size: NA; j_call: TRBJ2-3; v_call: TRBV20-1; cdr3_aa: CSARDETGADTQYF; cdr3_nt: TGCAGTGCTAGAGATGAGACGGGCGCAGATACGCAGTATTTT
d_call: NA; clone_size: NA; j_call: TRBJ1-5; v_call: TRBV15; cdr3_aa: CATRGGNQPQHF; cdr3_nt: TGTGCCACCAGGGGTGGGAATCAGCCCCAGCATTTT
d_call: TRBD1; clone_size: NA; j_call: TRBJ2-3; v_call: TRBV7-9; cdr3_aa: CASSLGTGGFADTQYF; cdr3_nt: TGTGCCAGCAGCTTAGGGACAGGGGGCTTCGCAGATACGCAGTATTTT
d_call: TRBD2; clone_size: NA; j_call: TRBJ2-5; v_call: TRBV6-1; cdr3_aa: CASSEAAGGNGETQYF; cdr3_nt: TGTGCCAGCAGTGAAGCGGCGGGGGGTAATGGAGAGACCCAGTACTTC
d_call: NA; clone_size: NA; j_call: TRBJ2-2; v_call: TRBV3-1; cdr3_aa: CASSHLERPGELFF; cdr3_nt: TGTGCCAGCAGCCACCTCGAGAGGCCCGGGGAGCTGTTTTTT
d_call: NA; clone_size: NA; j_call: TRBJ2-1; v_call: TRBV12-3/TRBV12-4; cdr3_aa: CASSFGALATNEQFF; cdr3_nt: TGTGCCAGCAGTTTTGGGGCCCTAGCGACGAATGAGCAGTTCTTC
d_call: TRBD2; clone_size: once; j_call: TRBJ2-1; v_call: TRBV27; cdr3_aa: CASRFTSGTSGVRSYNEQFF; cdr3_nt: TGTGCCAGCAGATTCACCTCCGGGACTAGCGGAGTACGGTCCTACAATGAGCAGTTCTTC
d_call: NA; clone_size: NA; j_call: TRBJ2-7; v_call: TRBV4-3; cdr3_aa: CASSQEEGRYEQYF; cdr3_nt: TGCGCCAGCAGCCAAGAAGAGGGGCGGTACGAGCAGTACTTC
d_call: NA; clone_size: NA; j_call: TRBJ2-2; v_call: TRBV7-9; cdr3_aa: CASSLGQGTRNTGELFF; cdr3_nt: TGTGCCAGCAGCCTCGGCCAAGGAACCAGAAACACCGGGGAGCTGTTTTTT
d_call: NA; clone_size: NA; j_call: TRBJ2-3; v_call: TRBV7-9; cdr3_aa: CASSSLTGYIADTQYF; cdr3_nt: TGTGCCAGCAGCTCCCTAACGGGGTATATTGCAGATACGCAGTATTTT
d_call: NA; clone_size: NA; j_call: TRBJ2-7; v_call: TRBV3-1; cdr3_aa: CASSQEAGMRGKYEQYF; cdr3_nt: TGTGCCAGCAGCCAAGAGGCCGGCATGCGGGGAAAGTACGAGCAGTACTTC
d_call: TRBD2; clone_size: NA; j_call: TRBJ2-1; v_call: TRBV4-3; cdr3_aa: CASSQDGVAGDNEQFF; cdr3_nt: TGCGCCAGCAGCCAAGACGGGGTAGCGGGAGACAATGAGCAGTTCTTC
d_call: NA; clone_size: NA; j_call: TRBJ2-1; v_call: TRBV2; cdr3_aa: CASSDPHRSEQFF; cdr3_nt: TGTGCCAGCAGTGACCCGCACCGTAGCGAGCAGTTCTTC
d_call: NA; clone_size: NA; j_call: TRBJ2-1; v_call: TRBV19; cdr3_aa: CASSIDGVPQFF; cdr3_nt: TGTGCCAGTAGTATAGATGGCGTCCCGCAGTTCTTC
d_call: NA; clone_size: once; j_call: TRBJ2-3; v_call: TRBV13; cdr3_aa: CASSSGRNTQYF; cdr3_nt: TGTGCCAGCAGCTCCGGAAGGAATACGCAGTATTTT
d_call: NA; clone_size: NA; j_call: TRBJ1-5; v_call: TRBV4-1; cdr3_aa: CASSQTFGPREIQPQHF; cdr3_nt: TGCGCCAGCAGCCAAACCTTCGGGCCCAGGGAAATTCAGCCCCAGCATTTT
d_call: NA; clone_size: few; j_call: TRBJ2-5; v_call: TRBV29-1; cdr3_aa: CSVSLLIPQETQYF; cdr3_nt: TGCAGCGTCTCTCTGCTAATACCCCAAGAGACCCAGTACTTC